This note documents a single T cell receptor (beta chain) sequence. Losses at the gene ends were 0 bases for V and 7 bases for J; bases not matched to a gene: 6. The CDR3 is 16 amino acids. Germline V lookup: CDR1 SGHRS, CDR2 YFSETQ. The sample belongs to a study of control samples from healthy donors and cancer patients. Clones were sequenced by immunoSEQ multiplex PCR, and TCRdb holds only the in-frame ones, with some missing. The repertoire holds 90,000 or so clones, with roughly nine tenths as singletons. This TCR came from an older woman in good health. The sequencing sample was made of blood. The chain combines TRBV5-1 with TRBJ2-3, with 12 bases fitting TRBD2. The CDR3 nucleotides are TGCGCCAGCAGCTTGGTTTCGGGACTAGCGGGCAATACGCAGTATTTT. Its translation: CASSLVSGLAGNTQYF. Looking up the rest from reference TRBV5-1 and TRBJ2-3 gives the full variable domain: KAGVTQTPRYLIKTRGQQVTLSCSPISGHRSVSWYQQTPGQGLQFLFEYFSETQRNKGNFPGRFSGRQFSNSRSEMNVSTLELGDSALYLCASSLVSGLAGNTQYFGPGTRLTVL.